This T cell receptor (beta chain) was recovered during a study of blood T cell repertoires in COVID-19. Data came from immunoSEQ multiplex PCR; TCRdb stores just in-frame clones and leaves some out. The sample shows approximately 210,000 clones, approximately 82% of them seen only once. CDR1 and CDR2 from the germline V gene are SGHNT and YYREEE (reference sequence). V gave up 0 bases and J gave up 0 bases; unmatched junction bases: 6. The CDR3 covers 17 residues. The V and J genes are TRBV5-4 and TRBJ1-3; 7 bases match TRBD1. This TCR derives from an older woman with active or convalescent COVID-19. Input material: peripheral blood. CDR3 nucleotide sequence: TGTGCCAGCAGCTTGGGACAGGGATCCCTCTCTGGAAACACCATATATTTT. It encodes CASSLGQGSLSGNTIYF.